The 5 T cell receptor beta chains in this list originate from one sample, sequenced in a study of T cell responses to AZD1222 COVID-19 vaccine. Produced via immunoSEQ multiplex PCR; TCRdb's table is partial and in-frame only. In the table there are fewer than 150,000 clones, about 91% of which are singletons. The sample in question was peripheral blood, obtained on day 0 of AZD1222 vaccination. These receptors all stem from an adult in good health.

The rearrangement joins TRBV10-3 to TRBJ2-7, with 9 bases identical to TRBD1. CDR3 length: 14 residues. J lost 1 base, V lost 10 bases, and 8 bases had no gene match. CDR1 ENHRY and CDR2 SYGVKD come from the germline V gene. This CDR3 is CATLRDRDSYEQYF. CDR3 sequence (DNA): TGTGCCACGTTGCGGGACAGGGATTCCTACGAGCAGTACTTC.

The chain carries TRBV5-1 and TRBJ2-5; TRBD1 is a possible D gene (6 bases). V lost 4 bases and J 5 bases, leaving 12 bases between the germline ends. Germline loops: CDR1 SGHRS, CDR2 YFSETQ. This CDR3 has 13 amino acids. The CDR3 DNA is TGCGCCAGCAGCATGGGGGCTCGGGAGACCCAGTACTTC. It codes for CASSMGARETQYF.

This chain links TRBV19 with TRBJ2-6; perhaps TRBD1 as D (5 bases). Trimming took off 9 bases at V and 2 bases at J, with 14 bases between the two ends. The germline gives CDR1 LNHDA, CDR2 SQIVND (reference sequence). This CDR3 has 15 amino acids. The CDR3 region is CASFKQAAGANVLTF. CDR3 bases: TGTGCCAGCTTCAAACAGGCCGCTGGGGCCAACGTCCTGACTTTC.

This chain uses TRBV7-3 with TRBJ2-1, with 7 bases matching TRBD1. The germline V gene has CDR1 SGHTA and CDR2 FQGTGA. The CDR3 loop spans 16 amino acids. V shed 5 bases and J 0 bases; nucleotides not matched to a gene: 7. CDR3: CASSPQGTASYNEQFF. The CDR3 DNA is TGTGCCAGCAGCCCCCAAGGGACAGCCTCCTACAATGAGCAGTTCTTC.

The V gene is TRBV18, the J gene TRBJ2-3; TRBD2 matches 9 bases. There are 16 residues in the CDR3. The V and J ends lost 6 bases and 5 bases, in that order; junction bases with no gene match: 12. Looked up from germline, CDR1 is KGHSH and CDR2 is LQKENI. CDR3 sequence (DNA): TGTGCCAGCTCTCCCGGGCTAGCGGGGCGGGGAGATACGCAGTATTTT. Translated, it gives CASSPGLAGRGDTQYF. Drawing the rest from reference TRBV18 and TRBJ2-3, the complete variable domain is NAGVMQNPRHLVRRRGQEARLRCSPMKGHSHVYWYRQLPEEGLKFMVYLQKENIIDESGMPKERFSAEFPKEGPSILRIQQVVRGDSAAYFCASSPGLAGRGDTQYFGPGTRLTVL.